This TCR beta chain was sequenced during a study of cytomegalovirus exposure and HLA in healthy donors. PCR employed 60 Vbeta and 13 Jbeta primers. The repertoire was sequenced with immunoSEQ multiplex PCR; TCRdb's copy has only in-frame clones and lacks some. This table has some 160,000 clones, 65% to 80% appearing once. V gave up 1 base and J gave up 0 bases, with 16 bases separating them. The length of the CDR3 is 17 residues. Germline CDR1 SGHDN, CDR2 FVKESK. The source material was PBMCs. The rearrangement uses TRBV14 and TRBJ2-7; D not certain. The TCR was taken from a woman aged 40 to 50 in good health and CMV-seronegative. This chain's CDR3 is CASSQVGNHGFSYEQYF. CDR3 DNA sequence: TGTGCCAGCAGCCAAGTCGGTAATCACGGGTTCTCCTACGAGCAGTACTTC. Filled out from reference TRBV14 and TRBJ2-7, the complete variable domain reads EAGVTQFPSHSVIEKGQTVTLRCDPISGHDNLYWYRRVMGKEIKFLLHFVKESKQDESGMPNNRFLAERTGGTYSTLKVQPAELEDSGVYFCASSQVGNHGFSYEQYFGPGTRLTVT.